The present T cell receptor (beta chain) was sequenced within a study of blood T cells in healthy people across ages (dated by TCRdb to about 2015). Background on the whole study: In model experiments, template switching captured roughly one uniquely barcoded TCR beta cDNA molecule for every two T cells. The donors were split into four age groups: young (average around 15 years), middle-aged (roughly 40), aged (more than 60) and long-lived (approximately 89). To avoid experimental bias, donors of different ages were randomly spread across the sequencing lanes. Using the same blood draw, the study looked at two additional independent replicas of 1 million unique cDNA reads for two donors, one aged 18 to 30 and the other aged 80 or older. The study measured age-related changes in TCR beta repertoire diversity using deep sequencing normalized with unique cDNA molecular identifiers.

The approximately 39 donors, aged 6 to 90 years, were systemically healthy Caucasian individuals from Russia. Approximately 9.3 milliliters of peripheral blood were drawn from each donor into EDTA-treated Vacutainer tubes. Ficoll-Paque density-gradient centrifugation was used to isolate PBMCs, with at least 7 million per sample. Trizol reagent was used to extract total RNA from PBMCs, with at least 5.5 micrograms per sample. For every donor, an aliquot of PBMCs went through flow cytometry to measure the percentages of naive CD45RAhigh/CD27high T cells. The paper's findings and limits, for the study overall: A strong correlation was found between observed TCR beta diversity and the percentage of naive T cells measured by flow cytometry. Observed TCR beta diversity per million T cells fell roughly linearly with age, and a significant reduction was already apparent by age around 40. The CMV infection status of donors was not known, potentially confounding age-related changes in expanded clonotypes. Compared with the aged group, the long-lived group had more naive CD4+ T cells, fewer expanded clones and increased TCR diversity, a pattern suggesting age selection. Total diversity estimates from one million sequenced T cells were considered lower bounds and underestimates. Because profiling used bulk unsorted PBMCs, naive and antigen-experienced compartments could not be compared conclusively.

Its CDR3 holds 13 amino acids, cysteine through phenylalanine. Left in the record is the CDR3 DNA by itself, 39 bases read in frame from the first base. According to the germline V gene (reference sequence), CDR1 reads LNHNV and CDR2 reads YYDKDF. Trimming leaves V shorter by 3 bases and J shorter by 5 bases, with the junction holding 3 bases beyond the gene matches. This clonotype was counted between two and nine times. The antigen it recognizes is unknown. Per-nucleotide qualities are absent, and no much larger clonotype sits a single base away. Receptors were amplified or captured by 5' RACE. A second about 7 to 11 cycle PCR used a sample-barcoded 5' primer and a J-beta primer mix. A template-switch 5' adaptor carrying 12 random nucleotides introduced a unique molecular identifier onto each TCR beta cDNA molecule. Each sample yielded at least 2.5 million CDR3-containing paired-end reads. All of the RNA was converted into first-strand cDNA using the Mint cDNA synthesis kit, with a TRBC-specific oligonucleotide serving as the primer. Following uracil-DNA glycosylase treatment, a first 18-cycle PCR with universal primers M1SS and BC2_uni_R was performed on all cDNA. As for how the authors treated the data: For normalization, 1 million high-quality reads, each with a distinct molecular identifier, were randomly selected from each sample. Reads with shared molecular identifiers were discarded instead of being binned into consensus sequences. CDR3 identification, clonotype clustering and error correction used MiTCR with a Q25 quality threshold and the strictest error-elimination algorithm. A nonparametric unseen species model with Euler transformation was used to estimate a lower bound on total TCR beta diversity. TCRdb itself trimmed the public reads at Q25 with fastp, ran MiXCR and retained productive beta chains. Rows merge per CDR3 protein into single entries with the most common DNA and genes. Clone size and V and J calls follow TCRdb, not the original study. The sample table contains around 1,900,000 distinct CDR3 sequences; only one count was recorded for about two fifths of them. The ten largest make up roughly 24% of the sample.

The sequenced material came from blood. The chain joins TRBV15 to TRBJ1-1; 7 bases in the junction line up with TRBD1. The receptor's source is a human donor in good health. The CDR3 in this case is CATSSPGGTEAFF. The DNA sequence is as follows: TGTGCCACCAGCAGCCCAGGGGGGACTGAAGCTTTCTTT.